This T cell receptor (beta chain) originates from a study of blood T cell repertoires in COVID-19 (dated by TCRdb to the early 2020s). General notes on the study: Samples from collaborators originated in the United States, Italy and Spain and spanned both the acute and convalescent phases of COVID-19. The material from the prospective study consisted of cDNA or gDNA derived from T cells, B-cell-depleted T cells, or PBMCs. Subjects who had been exposed to COVID-19, were actively infected with it, or had recovered from it provided the deeply sampled blood TCRbeta repertoires that made up the dataset. A freely available public database, intended as a resource for researchers studying the immune response to SARS-CoV-2, is where the repertoires were released. The samples were drawn from two sources: the first 160 participants of the ongoing ImmuneRACE study, and approximately 1,300 subjects contributed by 6 global collaborators. Sample metadata almost always included a de-identified subject ID, COVID-19 status, age in years and sex. Where available, HLA class I and class II types were obtained from metadata supplied by the sample provider rather than from assay-based typing. Here is what the overall study found, with its caveats: The quantity of clinical and demographic metadata differed by source and by participant and was supplied without curation.

The collaborating institutions used their own protocols to collect whole blood in K2EDTA tubes. For TCRbeta analysis, collaborators shipped samples as frozen whole blood, isolated PBMCs, or DNA extracted from either of those sample types. The CDR1 and CDR2 encoded by the germline V gene (reference sequence) are MNHEY and SMNVEV. Germline trimming: 5 bases from V, 9 bases from J; junction bases outside gene matches: 7. There are 14 amino acids in the CDR3, from cysteine to phenylalanine inclusive. Here the CDR3 DNA is all that survives: 42 bases in frame from base 1. Concerning this clone itself: The target of this receptor is not known. No base-level quality is on record; no much larger clone is a single base apart.

The immunoSEQ Assay, a bias-controlled multiplex PCR, was used to amplify TCRbeta CDR3 regions from genomic DNA. Per the source publication's procedure: The number of nucleated cells in each sample was estimated by amplification of reference gene primers within the assay. To quantify the absolute abundance of each unique TCRbeta CDR3 rearrangement, sequence reads were collapsed and filtered. Productive Simpson clonality was computed per sample as the square root of Simpson's diversity index over productive rearrangements. Drawn from immuneACCESS, this table holds only the in-frame rearrangements with V and J called that TCRdb kept. Clones are partly lost; checked studies trace under half to an unresolved V gene and leave the rest unexplained. V and J calls and clone size are given by that table; D and trimming were obtained from the DNA. This sample comprises roughly 40,000 clones, 85% to 90% of them detected only once. Roughly 12% of the sample is in the top ten clones.

Recombination joined TRBV27 with TRBJ2-1, and TRBD1 matches 10 of the central bases. Sequencing input: peripheral blood. This receptor was identified in a man between 65 and 85 years old with acute or convalescent COVID-19. The CDR3 sequence is CASSIGTGESEQFF. The DNA reads as follows: TGTGCCAGCAGTATCGGGACAGGGGAGAGTGAGCAGTTCTTC.